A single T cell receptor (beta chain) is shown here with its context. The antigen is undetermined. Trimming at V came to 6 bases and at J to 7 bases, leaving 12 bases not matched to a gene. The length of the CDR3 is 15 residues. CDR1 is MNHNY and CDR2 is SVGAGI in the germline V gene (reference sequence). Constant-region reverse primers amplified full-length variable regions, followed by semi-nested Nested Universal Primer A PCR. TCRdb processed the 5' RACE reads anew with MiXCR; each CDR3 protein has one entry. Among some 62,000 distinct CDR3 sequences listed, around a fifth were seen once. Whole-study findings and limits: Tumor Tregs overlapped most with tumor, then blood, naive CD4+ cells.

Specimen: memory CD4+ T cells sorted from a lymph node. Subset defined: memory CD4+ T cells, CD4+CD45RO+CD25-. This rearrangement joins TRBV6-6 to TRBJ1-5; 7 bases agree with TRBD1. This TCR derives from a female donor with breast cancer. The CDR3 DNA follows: TGTGCCAGCAGGGGGGACAGCCCCCTCGGGCAGCCCCAGCATTTT. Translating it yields CASRGDSPLGQPQHF.